Presented here are 30 T cell receptor beta chains from one specimen sequenced in a study of early T cells in non-severe SARS-CoV-2 infection. TCRdb analysed the 5' RACE reads with MiXCR anew, one entry per CDR3 protein. The sample includes some 66,000 distinct CDR3 sequences, roughly 9.1% seen only once; the top ten take approximately 3%. The sequenced sample consisted of whole blood. These receptors all come from an adult who was a healthcare worker with PCR-confirmed SARS-CoV-2 infection or an uninfected control (not recorded which).

The J gene is TRBJ2-3, the V gene TRBV20-1; TRBD2 is a possible D gene (6 bases). The CDR3 has 15 amino acids. Germline assignment: CDR1 DFQATT and CDR2 SNEGSKA (reference sequence). V lost 1 base and J 2 bases, leaving 13 bases between the germline ends. This CDR3 is CSARGGAGTTDTQYF. In nucleotides, the CDR3 is TGCAGTGCTAGAGGCGGAGCGGGTACCACAGATACGCAGTATTTT.

This clonotype has ten or more counts. The genes are TRBV14 and TRBJ1-2; maybe TRBD1 (5 bases). This CDR3 region has 14 residues. The germline gives CDR1 SGHDN, CDR2 FVKESK. V was pared by 0 bases and J by 2 bases, with 7 bases between. This chain's CDR3 is CASSQDRTNYGYTF. The CDR3, as DNA: TGTGCCAGCAGCCAAGATAGGACAAACTATGGCTACACCTTC.

This clonotype was picked up many times. This chain links TRBV7-9 with TRBJ2-5, with TRBD1 matching over 8 bases. J was trimmed by 4 bases and V by 2 bases; bases with no gene match: 9. Germline V gene lookup returns CDR1 SEHNR and CDR2 FQNEAQ (reference sequence). The CDR3 loop spans 16 amino acids. The CDR3 DNA follows: TGTGCCAGCAGCTTACAGAGACAGGGGACGGGAGAGACCCAGTACTTC. It encodes CASSLQRQGTGETQYF.

The gene calls are TRBV4-3 and TRBJ2-3; tentative D call: TRBD2 (6 bases). CDR1 and CDR2 from the germline V gene are LGHNA and YSLEER. This CDR3 region has 19 residues. V shed 3 bases and J shed 1 base, with 23 bases lying between them. CDR3 amino acids: CASSQDDVLTGDGTDTQYF. The CDR3 DNA reads TGCGCCAGCAGCCAGGATGATGTCCTAACGGGAGATGGCACAGATACGCAGTATTTT.

This clonotype has more than one count but fewer than ten. The J gene is TRBJ1-1, the V gene TRBV29-1, with a weak D call TRBD1 (5 bases). Trimming removed 0 bases from V and 4 bases from J, with 9 bases in between. This CDR3 spans 13 amino acids. Germline CDR1 SQVTM, CDR2 ANQGSEA. The chain's CDR3 is CSVEDGGTTEAFF. CDR3 nucleotides: TGCAGCGTTGAAGATGGGGGGACCACTGAAGCTTTCTTT.

This clonotype was counted ten times or more. This rearrangement joins TRBV12-5 to TRBJ2-5; 11 positions match TRBD2. The CDR3 sequence is 16 residues long. Trimming took 3 bases from V and 1 from J; bases not matched to a gene: 4. Germline lookup yields CDR1 LGHNT and CDR2 FRNRAP. The CDR3 protein is CASGFSGTSGQETQYF. The DNA of the CDR3 is TGTGCTAGTGGTTTCTCCGGGACTAGCGGCCAAGAGACCCAGTACTTC.

The table lists this clonotype with many counts. The chain is built from TRBV9 and TRBJ2-7; D perhaps matches TRBD2 (5 bases). Germline lookup yields CDR1 SGDLS and CDR2 YYNGEE. The CDR3 is made up of 16 amino acids. V was shortened by 0 bases and J by 2 bases, with 15 bases between the two germline ends. Here the CDR3 reads CASSVGPGGSAYEQYF. As DNA, the CDR3 is TGTGCCAGCAGCGTAGGGCCAGGTGGGAGTGCCTACGAGCAGTACTTC. The full variable domain, rest sourced from reference TRBV9 and TRBJ2-7, is DSGVTQTPKHLITATGQRVTLRCSPRSGDLSVYWYQQSLDQGLQFLIQYYNGEERAKGNILERFSAQQFPDLHSELNLSSLELGDSALYFCASSVGPGGSAYEQYFGPGTRLTVT.

J is TRBJ1-1 and V is TRBV20-1; D perhaps matches TRBD1 (5 bases). The CDR3 totals 15 residues. Germline V gene sequence: CDR1 DFQATT, CDR2 SNEGSKA (reference sequence). V was trimmed by 5 bases and J by 4 bases, leaving 20 bases between them. The CDR3 region has the DNA TGCAGTGCTGGTCGGGACGCCCAATCTTTCACTGAAGCTTTCTTT. Translating gives CSAGRDAQSFTEAFF.

This rearrangement joins TRBV5-1 to TRBJ2-3; D not certain. The CDR3 extends over 14 amino acids. From germline, CDR1 is SGHRS and CDR2 YFSETQ. V dropped 0 bases and J dropped 5 bases, with 10 bases sitting between them. CDR3 bases: TGCGCCAGCAGCTTGGCCCCACTGGGAGATACGCAGTATTTT. It is translated as CASSLAPLGDTQYF. Drawing the rest from reference TRBV5-1 and TRBJ2-3, the complete variable domain is KAGVTQTPRYLIKTRGQQVTLSCSPISGHRSVSWYQQTPGQGLQFLFEYFSETQRNKGNFPGRFSGRQFSNSRSEMNVSTLELGDSALYLCASSLAPLGDTQYFGPGTRLTVL.

This clonotype showed up just a few times. The rearrangement links TRBV10-1 to TRBJ1-1, with D hard to call. Trimming took 2 bases from V and 1 from J, leaving 8 bases between them. The CDR3 contains 14 residues. The germline V gene has CDR1 WNHNN and CDR2 SYGVQD (reference sequence). CDR3: CASSEERRNTEAFF. The CDR3 DNA reads TGCGCCAGCAGTGAGGAACGCAGGAACACTGAAGCTTTCTTT.

This clonotype was seen more than once but under ten times. The chain combines TRBV10-3 with TRBJ1-2, with D possibly matching TRBD1 (6 bases). V was cut by 6 bases and J by 7 bases, with 18 bases left in between. The CDR3 consists of 14 residues. From germline, CDR1 is ENHRY and CDR2 SYGVKD. The CDR3 bases are TGTGCCATCAGGTTAAACAGGGAAGGTAGTGGCTACACCTTC. Translated, it gives CAIRLNREGSGYTF.

This clonotype was recorded at least ten times. J is TRBJ1-6 and V is TRBV30; D possibly corresponds to TRBD1 (5 bases). Trimming cost V 3 bases and J 9 bases, with 12 bases left between them. The CDR3 is 13 amino acids. The germline gives CDR1 GTSNPN, CDR2 SVGIG (reference sequence). The CDR3 spells CAWRSGEISPLHF. DNA of the CDR3: TGTGCCTGGAGGTCGGGGGAAATTTCACCCCTCCACTTT.

With regard to this clonotype: At one end, the junction sequence differs from germline, possibly due to a read error. This rearrangement joins TRBV5-6 to TRBJ2-3, with 8 bases lining up with TRBD2. Germline-derived CDR1 and CDR2 are SGHDT and YYEEEE. The CDR3 consists of 16 residues. As DNA, the CDR3 is TGTGCCAGCAGCATGGAAACCGGGAGGGCCGGAGATACGAAGTATTTT. It encodes CASSMETGRAGDTKYF.

The V call is TRBV20-1, the J call TRBJ2-6; a possible D gene is TRBD1 (5 bases). The CDR3 loop spans 15 amino acids. Germline V gene sequence: CDR1 DFQATT, CDR2 SNEGSKA (reference sequence). Trimming cost V 7 bases and J 0 bases, with 13 bases left between them. In DNA, the CDR3 is TGCAGTGTGATAGGGGATTTCTCTGGGGCCAACGTCCTGACTTTC. It yields the protein CSVIGDFSGANVLTF.

J is TRBJ2-3 and V is TRBV6-2 or TRBV6-3, with 7 bases matching TRBD1. Per germline, CDR1 MNHEY and CDR2 SVGEGT. The CDR3 totals 16 residues. V lost 7 bases to trimming and J lost 2 bases; unmatched junction nucleotides: 12. For the CDR3, the DNA is TGTGCCAGCATCCCATCGATGGGACAGAACACAGATACGCAGTATTTT. Translation: CASIPSMGQNTDTQYF.

This clonotype came up many times. This chain joins TRBV20-1 and TRBJ1-6, with 7 bases lining up with TRBD1. V dropped 1 base and J dropped 11; count of bases not matched to a gene: 8. The CDR3 has 14 amino acids. The germline CDR1 and CDR2 sequences are DFQATT and SNEGSKA (reference sequence). This CDR3 is CSARVTGEGTPLHF. CDR3 in DNA: TGCAGTGCTAGAGTAACAGGGGAAGGGACACCCCTCCACTTT.

This clonotype appeared many times. The chain couples TRBV12-3 or TRBV12-4 to TRBJ2-2; D gene uncertain. The CDR3 length is 14 residues. Trimming left V 4 bases short and J 0 bases short, with 6 bases between. CDR3 nucleotide sequence: TGTGCCAGCAGTTCTACAGCGAACACCGGGGAGCTGTTTTTT. It encodes CASSSTANTGELFF.

CDR3 loop: CASSSYNTGELFF. As DNA, the CDR3 is TGTGCCAGCAGCTCCTATAACACCGGGGAGCTGTTTTTT. The chain is built from TRBV7-3 and TRBJ2-2; D remains ambiguous. V lost 4 bases and J lost 2, with 5 bases in between. Per the germline V gene, CDR1 is SGHTA and CDR2 is FQGTGA. The CDR3 is 13 residues long.

This clonotype came up a few times. The chain links TRBV5-4 to TRBJ1-3, with 7 nucleotides matching TRBD1. J was trimmed by 0 bases and V by 4 bases; bases with no gene match: 7. This CDR3 contains 16 residues. Looked up from germline, CDR1 is SGHNT and CDR2 is YYREEE (reference sequence). The chain's CDR3 is CASSIQGVYSGNTIYF. For the CDR3, the DNA is TGTGCCAGCAGCATTCAGGGGGTCTACTCTGGAAACACCATATATTTT.

This clonotype was seen ten or more times. V gene TRBV12-3 or TRBV12-4 combines with J gene TRBJ1-2; possibly TRBD1 for D (5 bases). The CDR3 covers 13 residues. The ends were cut back, 6 bases at V and 3 bases at J, with 11 bases in the middle. CDR3 in DNA: TGTGCCAGCAGAGCCCAGGGCCACTATGGCTACACCTTC. It encodes CASRAQGHYGYTF.

In its sample, this clonotype was seen many times. The chain has TRBV7-2 and TRBJ1-2, with D uncertain. V dropped 2 bases and J dropped 9 bases, with 10 bases sitting between them. The CDR3 sequence is 12 residues long. The germline gives CDR1 SGHTA, CDR2 FQGNSA. CDR3 in amino acids: CASSLYGERYTF. The CDR3, as DNA: TGTGCCAGCAGCTTATACGGGGAGCGCTACACCTTC. Full variable domain (outside the CDR3, taken from reference TRBV7-2 and TRBJ1-2): GAGVSQSPSNKVTEKGKDVELRCDPISGHTALYWYRQSLGQGLEFLIYFQGNSAPDKSGLPSDRFSAERTGGSVSTLTIQRTQQEDSAVYLCASSLYGERYTFGSGTRLTVV.

This clonotype came up a few times. V usage is TRBV2 and J usage is TRBJ2-1, with TRBD2 matching over 13 bases. The CDR3 runs 16 residues. V gave up 7 bases and J gave up 12 bases; unmatched junction bases: 15. The germline V gene encodes CDR1 SNHLY and CDR2 FYNNEI. DNA of the CDR3: TGTGCCAGCAATTCAGCGGGACTAGCGGGATCCGAAGGGCAGTTCTTC. Translating gives CASNSAGLAGSEGQFF. The full variable domain, in which reference TRBV2 and TRBJ2-1 provide the parts outside the CDR3, is EPEVTQTPSHQVTQMGQEVILRCVPISNHLYFYWYRQILGQKVEFLVSFYNNEISEKSEIFDDQFSVERPDGSNFTLKIRSTKLEDSAMYFCASNSAGLAGSEGQFFGPGTRLTVL.

This clonotype was counted ten times or more. The chain links TRBV7-3 to TRBJ2-5, with 11 nucleotides matching TRBD2. Trimming took 0 bases from V and 4 from J; bases not matched to a gene: 1. Per germline, CDR1 SGHTA and CDR2 FQGTGA. CDR3 length: 15 amino acids. CDR3 in amino acids: CASSLTGTSGETQYF. CDR3 nucleotides: TGTGCCAGCAGCTTAACAGGGACTAGCGGAGAGACCCAGTACTTC.

The chain couples TRBV12-3 or TRBV12-4 to TRBJ2-7, with 14 bases lining up with TRBD2. The CDR3 sequence is 16 residues long. The V gene end was trimmed by 4 bases and the J gene end by 0 bases; junction bases not matched to a gene: 2. CDR3 region: CASSSGTSGSSYEQYF. CDR3 nucleotides: TGTGCCAGCAGTTCCGGGACTAGCGGGAGCTCCTACGAGCAGTACTTC.

The J gene is TRBJ2-3, the V gene TRBV5-1; 8 bases are a match to TRBD2. The length of the CDR3 is 15 residues. Unmatched junction bases numbered 5, after V lost 4 bases and J lost 1 base. The germline V gene has CDR1 SGHRS and CDR2 YFSETQ. The CDR3 reads CASSGSGTGTDTQYF. In DNA form, the CDR3 reads TGCGCCAGCAGCGGTAGCGGGACCGGCACAGATACGCAGTATTTT.

This clonotype was detected ten times or more. This sequence joins TRBV7-3 and TRBJ2-5, with 7 bases aligning to TRBD2. V gave up 3 bases and J gave up 0 bases; unmatched junction bases: 1. This CDR3 is built from 14 residues. CDR1 and CDR2 (germline): SGHTA, FQGTGA. The CDR3 DNA sequence: TGTGCCAGCAGCTTGGGGGGGTACCAAGAGACCCAGTACTTC. Translation gives CASSLGGYQETQYF.

This clonotype was counted only a few times. The chain combines TRBV7-2 with TRBJ2-1; possibly TRBD1 or TRBD2 for D (6 bases each). Germline loops: CDR1 SGHTA, CDR2 FQGNSA. Trimming pared 5 bases from V and 0 bases from J, leaving 17 bases between. The length of the CDR3 is 17 residues. The CDR3 reads CASSLFRGQISYNEQFF. CDR3 bases: TGTGCCAGCAGCCTCTTCCGGGGGCAGATCTCCTACAATGAGCAGTTCTTC.

This clonotype has just a few counts. V is TRBV6-2 or TRBV6-3 and J is TRBJ2-7; maybe TRBD2 (5 bases). The CDR3 runs to 13 residues. Germline V gene data show CDR1 as MNHEY and CDR2 as SVGEGT. The V gene lost 10 bases and the J gene lost 0 bases, with 13 bases spanning the gap. CDR3 sequence: CATQRGSSYEQYF. The CDR3, as DNA: TGTGCCACCCAAAGAGGGAGCTCCTACGAGCAGTACTTC.

The gene calls are TRBV12-3 or TRBV12-4 and TRBJ1-3; 8 nucleotides match TRBD1. The CDR3 runs to 16 residues. Trimming removed 2 bases from V and 4 bases from J; junction bases left unmatched: 7. The chain's CDR3 is CASSLIQGALGNTIYF. CDR3 DNA: TGTGCCAGCAGTTTAATCCAGGGGGCGTTGGGAAACACCATATATTTT.

This clonotype was counted many times. The genes are TRBV6-1 and TRBJ1-2; 10 bases line up with TRBD1. The CDR3 runs 15 residues. V gave up 4 bases and J gave up 2 bases; unmatched junction bases: 4. Germline CDR1 and CDR2: MNHNS and SASEGT. The CDR3 coding sequence is TGTGCCAGCAGTGCCCGGACAGGGGGAAACTATGGCTACACCTTC. Encoded protein: CASSARTGGNYGYTF.